The entry below gives a single TCR beta chain sequence along with its context. These data originate in a study of technical replicates of blood from a few donors. Germline V CDR1 and CDR2: SGHNT, YYREEE (reference sequence). The CDR3 is 16 amino acids. The V end lost 0 bases, the J end lost 0 bases, and 10 bases lay between the germline ends. Libraries were prepared by immunoSEQ multiplex PCR; TCRdb keeps only in-frame clonotypes and omits some of them. This table holds around 100,000 clones, nearly 96% found once. J is TRBJ1-3 and V is TRBV5-4; a possible D gene is TRBD1 (6 bases). Sequenced material: T cells isolated from PBMCs. The clonotype originates from a human donor in good health. CDR3 loop: CASSLGGHLSGNTIYF. The CDR3 DNA reads TGTGCCAGCAGCTTGGGGGGACATCTCTCTGGAAACACCATATATTTT. Drawing the rest from reference TRBV5-4 and TRBJ1-3, the complete variable domain is ETGVTQSPTHLIKTRGQQVTLRCSSQSGHNTVSWYQQALGQGPQFIFQYYREEENGRGNFPPRFSGLQFPNYSSELNVNALELDDSALYLCASSLGGHLSGNTIYFGEGSWLTVV.